This TCR beta chain is drawn from a study of OX40 agonist ivuxolimab in advanced cancers. Overall study results and limits: Partial responders receiving 0.1-3.0 mg/kg showed among the lowest clonal expansion. Both blood CD4+ and CD8+ T cells showed clonal growth by week 6 at 0.1 to 3.0 mg/kg.

In regard to this clone: The antigen is not known.

The assay was immunoSEQ multiplex PCR, and TCRdb's table has in-frame clones only and misses some. This sample yields around 66,000 clones, of which about 85% are seen a single time; less than 5% belongs to the top ten. Germline trimming cut 5 bases from V and 3 bases from J; bases unmatched to any gene: 6. CDR1 is LNHDA, CDR2 SQIVND, per germline (reference sequence). CDR3 length: 15 residues. The sequence derives from an adult with an advanced solid tumor such as melanoma, head and neck, liver or kidney cancer. Material: CD4+ or CD8+ T cells sorted from blood, obtained in a trial of the OX40 agonist ivuxolimab. The rearrangement links TRBV19 to TRBJ2-4; 8 bases agree with TRBD2. The CDR3 DNA sequence: TGTGCCAGTAGTCCCGGGGGGGGTGGCAAAAACATTCAGTACTTC. It encodes CASSPGGGGKNIQYF.